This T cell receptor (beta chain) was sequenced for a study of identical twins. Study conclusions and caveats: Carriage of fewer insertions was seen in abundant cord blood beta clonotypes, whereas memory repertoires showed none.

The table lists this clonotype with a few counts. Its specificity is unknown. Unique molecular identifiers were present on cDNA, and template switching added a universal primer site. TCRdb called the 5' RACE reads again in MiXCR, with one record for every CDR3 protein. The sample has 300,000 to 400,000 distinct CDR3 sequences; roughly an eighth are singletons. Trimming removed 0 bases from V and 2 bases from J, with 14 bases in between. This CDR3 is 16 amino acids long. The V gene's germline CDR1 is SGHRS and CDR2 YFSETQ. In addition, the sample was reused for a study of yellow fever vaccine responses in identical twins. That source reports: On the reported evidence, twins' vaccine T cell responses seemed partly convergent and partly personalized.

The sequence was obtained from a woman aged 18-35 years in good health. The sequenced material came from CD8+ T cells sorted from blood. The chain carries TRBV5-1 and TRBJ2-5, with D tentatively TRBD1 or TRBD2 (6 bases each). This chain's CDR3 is CASSLVGGRSQETQYF. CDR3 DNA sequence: TGCGCCAGCAGCTTGGTGGGGGGCCGGTCTCAAGAGACCCAGTACTTC.